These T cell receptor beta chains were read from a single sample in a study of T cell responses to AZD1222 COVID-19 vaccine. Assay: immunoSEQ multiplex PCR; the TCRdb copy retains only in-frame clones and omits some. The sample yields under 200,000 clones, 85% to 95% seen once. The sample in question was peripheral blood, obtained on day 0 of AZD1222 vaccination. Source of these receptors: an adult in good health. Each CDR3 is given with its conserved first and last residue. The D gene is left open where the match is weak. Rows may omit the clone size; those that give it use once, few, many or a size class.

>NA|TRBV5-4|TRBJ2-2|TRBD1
CASRRQGANGELFF
TGTGCCAGCAGAAGACAGGGGGCCAACGGGGAGCTGTTTTTT
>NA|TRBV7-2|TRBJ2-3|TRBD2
CASSPGTISTDTQYF
TGTGCCAGCAGCCCCGGGACTATAAGCACAGATACGCAGTATTTT
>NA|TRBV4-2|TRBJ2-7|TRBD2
CASSQEVLAGVREQYF
TGTGCCAGCAGCCAAGAGGTACTAGCGGGAGTGAGGGAGCAGTACTTC
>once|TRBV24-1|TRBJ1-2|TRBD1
CATSEPGQGNYGYTF
TGTGCCACCAGTGAGCCGGGACAGGGTAACTATGGCTACACCTTC
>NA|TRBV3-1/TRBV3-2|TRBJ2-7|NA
CASSGRTGSQQYF
TGTGCCAGCAGCGGACGCACAGGGTCACAGCAGTACTTC
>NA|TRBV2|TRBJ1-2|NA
CASSLGQGSYGYTF
TGTGCCAGCAGTCTTGGGCAGGGGAGCTATGGCTACACCTTC
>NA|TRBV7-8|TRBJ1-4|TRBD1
CASSNRDSYEKLFF
TGTGCCAGCAGCAACCGGGACAGCTATGAAAAACTGTTTTTT
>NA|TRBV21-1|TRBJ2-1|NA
CASSMSHLAGSLNEQFF
TGTGCCAGCAGCATGAGCCATCTAGCGGGATCTCTCAATGAGCAGTTCTTC
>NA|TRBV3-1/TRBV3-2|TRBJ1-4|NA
CASSQGPGGGEKLFF
TGTGCCAGCAGCCAAGGTCCCGGGGGCGGTGAAAAACTGTTTTTT
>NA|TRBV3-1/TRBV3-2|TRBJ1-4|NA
CASSQESEKLFF
TGTGCCAGCAGCCAAGAATCTGAAAAACTGTTTTTT
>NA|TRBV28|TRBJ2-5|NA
CASSPGPGQETQYF
TGTGCCAGCAGCCCCGGACCGGGGCAGGAGACCCAGTACTTC
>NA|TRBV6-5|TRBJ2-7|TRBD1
CASSKGAGQYF
TGTGCCAGTTCTAAGGGGGCAGGGCAGTACTTC
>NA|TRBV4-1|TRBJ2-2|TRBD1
CASSQAEGQGVGGELFF
TGCGCCAGCAGCCAAGCTGAAGGACAGGGGGTGGGCGGGGAGCTGTTTTTT
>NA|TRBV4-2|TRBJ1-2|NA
CASSQDDSRGYTF
TGTGCCAGCAGCCAAGATGACAGTCGAGGCTACACCTTC
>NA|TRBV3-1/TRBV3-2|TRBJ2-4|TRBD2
CASSHGGIGGIQYF
TGTGCCAGCAGCCACGGGGGGATCGGGGGCATTCAGTACTTC
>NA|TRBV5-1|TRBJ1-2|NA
CASSLLSGGYGYTF
TGCGCCAGCAGCTTGCTCTCCGGGGGGTATGGCTACACCTTC
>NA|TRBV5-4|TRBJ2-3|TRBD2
CASRVESSGSDTQYF
TGTGCCAGCAGGGTTGAGTCTAGCGGGTCAGATACGCAGTATTTT
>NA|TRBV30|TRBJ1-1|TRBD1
CAWRKTGDTEAFF
TGTGCCTGGAGGAAGACAGGGGACACTGAAGCTTTCTTT
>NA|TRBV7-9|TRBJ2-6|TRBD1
CASSPGQGKAGANVLTF
TGTGCCAGCAGCCCTGGACAGGGAAAGGCTGGGGCCAACGTCCTGACTTTC
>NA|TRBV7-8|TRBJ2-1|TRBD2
CASSSRLAGVYEQFF
TGTGCCAGCAGCTCAAGACTAGCGGGAGTTTATGAGCAGTTCTTC
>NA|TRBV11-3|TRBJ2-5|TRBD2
CASSPGLSSGGVLGRETQYF
TGTGCCAGCAGCCCCGGACTTTCCTCGGGAGGCGTTTTGGGGCGGGAGACCCAGTACTTC
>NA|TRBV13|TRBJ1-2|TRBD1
CASSLVAGGGYTF
TGTGCCAGCAGCTTAGTGGCAGGGGGAGGCTACACCTTC